These 8 T cell receptor beta chains share one sample of origin, sequenced in a study of identical twins. TCRdb redid the calling of the 5' RACE reads with MiXCR, one entry per CDR3 protein. The sample contains roughly 710,000 distinct CDR3 sequences, around 6% of which appear only once. Sequenced: naive T cells sorted from blood. The receptors here all came from a man younger than 35 in good health.

The rearrangement links TRBV30 to TRBJ2-5; D remains unclear. In germline, CDR1 is GTSNPN, CDR2 SVGIG (reference sequence). V was clipped by 1 base and J by 7 bases, with 4 bases between them. The CDR3 sequence is 10 residues long. The CDR3 region has the DNA TGTGCCTGGAGTGGGGGGACCCAGTACTTC. It translates to CAWSGGTQYF.

V and J are TRBV4-2 and TRBJ2-7; D unclear. V lost 0 bases, J lost 2 bases, and 8 bases lay in between. The CDR3 extends over 14 amino acids. CDR1 and CDR2 (germline): LGHNA, YNFKEQ. CDR3 sequence (DNA): TGTGCCAGCAGCCAAGAACAGAATCCCTACGAGCAGTACTTC. Its protein is CASSQEQNPYEQYF.

This chain uses TRBV4-1 with TRBJ2-1, with 13 bases matching TRBD2. Germline loops: CDR1 MGHRA, CDR2 YSYEKL. J was trimmed by 6 bases and V by 1 base; bases with no gene match: 0. This CDR3 contains 15 residues. The CDR3 sequence is CASSQGTSGSNEQFF. In DNA, the CDR3 is TGCGCCAGCAGCCAAGGGACTAGCGGGAGCAATGAGCAGTTCTTC.

This clonotype was detected only a few times. The chain employs TRBV25-1 and TRBJ2-2; perhaps TRBD2 as D (5 bases). Trimming cost V 7 bases and J 1 base, with 10 bases left between them. CDR3 length: 14 amino acids. CDR1 MGHDK and CDR2 SYGVNS come from the germline V gene. CDR3 sequence (DNA): TGTGCCAGCACTGGCGGGCAGAACACCGGGGAGCTGTTTTTT. This translates into CASTGGQNTGELFF.

The chain links TRBV18 to TRBJ2-7; a weak D match, TRBD1 (6 bases). CDR3 length equals 12 residues. From germline, CDR1 is KGHSH and CDR2 LQKENI. V dropped 3 bases and J dropped 6 bases, with 9 bases sitting between them. DNA of the CDR3: TGTGCCAGCTCACCCGCAGGGGTCGAGCAGTACTTC. It is translated as CASSPAGVEQYF.

The sample holds a few counts of this clonotype. The chain employs TRBV27 and TRBJ1-5, with D perhaps TRBD1 (6 bases). The CDR3 totals 15 residues. Deletions cut 5 bases from V and 3 bases from J, with 14 bases between. Germline V CDR1 and CDR2: MNHEY, SMNVEV (reference sequence). The CDR3 spells CASSTYWGANQPQHF. The CDR3 nucleotides are TGTGCCAGCAGTACCTATTGGGGGGCCAATCAGCCCCAGCATTTT.

This clonotype has a count of ten or more. The V gene is TRBV6-5, the J gene TRBJ2-2, with 7 bases matching TRBD2. V shed 0 bases, J shed 0 bases, and the junction held 4 bases outside the gene matches. The CDR3 extends over 17 amino acids. CDR1 and CDR2 from the germline V gene are MNHEY and SVGAGI. The CDR3 DNA sequence: TGTGCCAGCAGTTACTCGCCAGCGGGATCGAACACCGGGGAGCTGTTTTTT. Residues: CASSYSPAGSNTGELFF.

In its sample, this clonotype was seen a few times. The chain joins TRBV7-8 to TRBJ2-7; D is tentatively TRBD1 or TRBD2 (6 bases each). Germline V CDR1 and CDR2: SGHVS, FQNEAQ. Trimming removed 0 bases at V and 3 bases at J, with 18 bases between. CDR3 length: 17 amino acids. The DNA of the CDR3 is TGTGCCAGCAGCTTAGCGCAGATTGGGGGGCACCACTACGAGCAGTACGTC. Protein sequence: CASSLAQIGGHHYEQYV.